This T cell receptor (beta chain) was observed in a study of blood T cell repertoires in COVID-19. In the study's own analysis: Amplification from reference gene primers served as the basis for estimated nucleated cell counts. Profiled with immunoSEQ multiplex PCR; TCRdb holds only in-frame clones, not every one. D and trimming come from the DNA, and the V and J calls and clone size come from that table. This sample has roughly 230,000 clones, with roughly 80% found just once. This clone was seen more than once but under ten times. The same CDR3 arises from other DNA sequences in this sample as well. The V end lost 0 bases, the J end lost 7 bases, and 11 bases lay between the germline ends. Looked up from germline, CDR1 is SGHNT and CDR2 is YYREEE (reference sequence). The length of the CDR3 is 13 residues.

Specimen: peripheral blood. This TCR came from a woman aged 50 to 65 with acute or convalescent COVID-19. The V and J genes are TRBV5-4 and TRBJ2-7, with TRBD1 as a possible D gene (5 bases). The CDR3 is CASSLDRLREQYF. Here the CDR3 DNA reads TGTGCCAGCAGCTTGGACAGGCTTAGGGAGCAGTACTTC.